This TCR beta chain was observed in a study of control samples from healthy donors and cancer patients. Clones were read by immunoSEQ multiplex PCR, and TCRdb kept only the in-frame ones, dropping some. The sample has 200,000 or so clones; approximately 91% are singletons. Between the trimmed V and J ends, which lost 1 base and 2 bases, there was a span of 20 bases. CDR1 and CDR2 from the germline V gene are MGHRA and YSYEKL. The length of the CDR3 is 18 residues. This TCR was sampled from a man aged 25-45 years in good health. The genes are TRBV4-1 and TRBJ1-1; D is uncertain. Sequenced: blood. CDR3 DNA: TGCGCCAGCAGCCAAGTTTCCTCTTGGAGCAACCTAAACACTGAAGCTTTCTTT. It encodes CASSQVSSWSNLNTEAFF.